This is a list of T cell receptor beta chains from one sample in a study of blood T cell repertoires in COVID-19. Measured with immunoSEQ multiplex PCR; TCRdb has only the in-frame clones, and not every one. This sample yields 60,000 to 90,000 clones, of which 86% are seen a single time; about 18% belongs to the top ten. The specimen sequenced was peripheral blood. Source of these receptors: a human donor in a cohort sampled during active COVID-19. CDR3s include the opening cysteine and the closing phenylalanine or tryptophan. The D gene is left open where the match is weak. Clone size appears in some rows only: once, few, many, or a class for an expanded clone.

clone size,J gene,V gene,D gene,CDR3 length,CDR3 DNA,CDR3 protein
NA,TRBJ1-5,TRBV9,TRBD1,15,TGTGCCAGCAGCTCCCGGACAGGGGAAGGTCAGCCCCAGCATTTT,CASSSRTGEGQPQHF
few,TRBJ2-5,TRBV7-9,NA,13,TGTGCCAGCAGCACGGACACTGTGGAGACCCAGTACTTC,CASSTDTVETQYF
NA,TRBJ2-3,TRBV4-2,TRBD2,16,TGTGCCAGCAGCCGAACTAGCGGGAGGGCCGCAGATACGCAGTATTTT,CASSRTSGRAADTQYF
NA,TRBJ1-5,TRBV5-6,NA,12,TGTGCCAGCTCTGGGGGGGATCAGCCCCAGCATTTT,CASSGGDQPQHF
NA,TRBJ2-2,TRBV11-2,TRBD2,17,TGTGCCAGCACCTCTTCGACTAGCGTCTCGAACACCGGGGAGCTGTTTTTT,CASTSSTSVSNTGELFF
once,TRBJ2-1,TRBV6-5,NA,12,TGTGCCACCCTATTACCCCCACGGGAGCAGTTCTTC,CATLLPPREQFF
NA,TRBJ2-5,TRBV18,NA,12,TGTGCCAGCTCACCGGGACTGCGATCCCAGTACTTC,CASSPGLRSQYF
NA,TRBJ2-7,TRBV10-2,TRBD2,14,TGCGCCAGCAGGGGACTAGCGGGAGGCTACGAGCAGTACTTC,CASRGLAGGYEQYF
NA,TRBJ2-1,TRBV4-1,NA,14,TGCGCCAGCAGCCCATCAGGAAGGGGGAATGAGCAGTTCTTC,CASSPSGRGNEQFF
NA,TRBJ2-1,TRBV9,NA,13,TGTGCCAGCCGAAGGACAGCCGACAATGAGCAGTTCTTC,CASRRTADNEQFF
NA,TRBJ1-2,TRBV5-3,TRBD1,15,TGTGCCAGAAGCGGGACAGGGGAATCGGTCGATGGCTACACCTTC,CARSGTGESVDGYTF
NA,TRBJ2-1,TRBV19,TRBD2,15,TGTGCCAGTAGTGGCGGGACTAGCGCTTACAATGAGCAGTTCTTC,CASSGGTSAYNEQFF
NA,TRBJ2-1,TRBV3-1/TRBV3-2,TRBD2,14,TGTGCCAGCAGCCAAGTTGGACTAGACAATGAGCAGTTCTTC,CASSQVGLDNEQFF
once,TRBJ2-7,TRBV11-2,NA,16,TGTGCCAGCAGCCTACTAAACGGGAGAAGGTCCTACGAGCAGTACTTC,CASSLLNGRRSYEQYF
few,TRBJ2-1,TRBV11-2,NA,14,TGTGCCAGCAGCTTAGGGACAAGCTACAATGAGCAGTTCTTC,CASSLGTSYNEQFF
NA,TRBJ2-1,TRBV4-1,TRBD2,17,TGCGCCAGCAGCCAAGCCATAGCGGGGGGCTCCTACAATGAGCAGTTCTTC,CASSQAIAGGSYNEQFF
NA,TRBJ1-1,TRBV24-1,NA,13,TGTGCCACCAGTGATTCAAACCGGGAAGGTGCTTTCTTT,CATSDSNREGAFF
NA,TRBJ1-3,TRBV10-3,TRBD1,15,TGTGCCATCAGTGAGGCCGGGACAGCTGGAAACACCATATATTTT,CAISEAGTAGNTIYF
NA,TRBJ1-1,TRBV5-4,NA,15,TGTGCCAGCAGCTGGGGTGCGGGGGGGAACACTGAAGCTTTCTTT,CASSWGAGGNTEAFF
NA,TRBJ2-1,TRBV5-4,TRBD2,16,TGTGCCAGCAGCTTGGTGGGACTAGCGGGAGCAAGGGAGCAGTTCTTC,CASSLVGLAGAREQFF
NA,TRBJ1-1,TRBV7-2,TRBD1,13,TGTGCCAGCAGACAGGGGGCATTAACTGAAGCTTTCTTT,CASRQGALTEAFF
NA,TRBJ1-2,TRBV4-2,NA,15,TGTGCCAGCAGCCAAGATGGAACAGTCCTCTATGGCTACACCTTC,CASSQDGTVLYGYTF
NA,TRBJ2-1,TRBV27,TRBD1,15,TGTGCCAGCAGAGTTAGACAGGGGGCAATCGATGAGCAGTTCTTC,CASRVRQGAIDEQFF
NA,TRBJ1-1,TRBV18,TRBD1,15,TGTGCCAGCTCACCCGGACAGGGGATTAACACTGAAGCTTTCTTT,CASSPGQGINTEAFF